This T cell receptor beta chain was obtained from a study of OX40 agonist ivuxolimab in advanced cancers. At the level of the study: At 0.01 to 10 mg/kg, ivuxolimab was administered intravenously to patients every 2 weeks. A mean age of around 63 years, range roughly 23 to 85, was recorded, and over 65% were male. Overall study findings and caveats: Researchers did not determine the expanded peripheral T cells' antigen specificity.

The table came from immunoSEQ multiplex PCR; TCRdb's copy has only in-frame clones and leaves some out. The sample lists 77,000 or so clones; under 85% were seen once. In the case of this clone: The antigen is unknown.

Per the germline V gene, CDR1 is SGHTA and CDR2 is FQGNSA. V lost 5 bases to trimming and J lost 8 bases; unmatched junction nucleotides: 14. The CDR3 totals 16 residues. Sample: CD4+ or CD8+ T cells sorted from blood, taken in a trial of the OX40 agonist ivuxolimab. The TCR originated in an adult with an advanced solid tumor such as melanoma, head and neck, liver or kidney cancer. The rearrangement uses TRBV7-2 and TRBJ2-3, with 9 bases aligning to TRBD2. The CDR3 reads CASSPRGAGGGVTQYF. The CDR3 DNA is TGTGCCAGCAGCCCTCGAGGGGCAGGCGGGGGGGTTACGCAGTATTTT.